This T cell receptor beta chain was captured in a study of beta chain features in type 1 diabetes. Whole-study results and caveats: Relative to healthy donors, patients appeared to have naive, central memory and Treg TCRB repertoires that were more similar.

cDNA synthesis used the whole RNA isolate, giving expressed TCRB sequences. TCRdb's copy holds only in-frame clones and misses some; the assay was immunoSEQ multiplex PCR. Of 310,000 or so clones listed, approximately 8.2% are singletons. A single heparinised blood sample, averaging approximately 116 mL, was obtained per donor. Comment on this clone: The antigen is not known.

J lost 7 bases, V lost 5 bases, and 7 bases had no gene match. The CDR3 is 15 amino acids. Germline CDR1 reads MDHEN; CDR2 reads SYDVKM. The chain couples TRBV28 to TRBJ2-1, with 11 nucleotides matching TRBD2. The material sequenced was central memory CD4+ T cells from blood. The origin of this receptor is a woman aged 18 to 35 in good health. CDR3 sequence: CASSIAGGARNEQFF. For the CDR3, the DNA is TGTGCCAGCAGTATAGCGGGAGGGGCTAGAAATGAGCAGTTCTTC.